This T cell receptor (beta chain) was found in a study of shared clonotypes between healthy human individuals. Regarding the study as a whole: How much donors shared clonotypes was expected to be affected by sequencing depth.

Profiled with immunoSEQ multiplex PCR; TCRdb holds only in-frame clones, not every one. This sample yields under 600,000 clones, of which 95% to 98% are seen a single time; approximately 0.057% belongs to the top ten. Comments on this clone: Its antigen is unidentified.

Into CD45RA+ naive and CD45RA-negative memory subsets, the CD4+ cells were split. Germline CDR1 reads SQVTM; CDR2 reads ANQGSEA. V lost 2 bases to trimming and J lost 1 base, with 11 bases between them. This CDR3 comprises 14 residues. The sequenced material came from naive CD4+ T cells sorted from blood. Subset noted: CD45RA+ positively selected. The chain couples TRBV29-1 to TRBJ1-1; D is undetermined. The sequence was obtained from a woman aged 25 to 39 in good health. The chain's CDR3 is CSVELGGSNTEAFF. The CDR3 coding sequence is TGCAGCGTTGAACTGGGCGGTTCGAACACTGAAGCTTTCTTT.